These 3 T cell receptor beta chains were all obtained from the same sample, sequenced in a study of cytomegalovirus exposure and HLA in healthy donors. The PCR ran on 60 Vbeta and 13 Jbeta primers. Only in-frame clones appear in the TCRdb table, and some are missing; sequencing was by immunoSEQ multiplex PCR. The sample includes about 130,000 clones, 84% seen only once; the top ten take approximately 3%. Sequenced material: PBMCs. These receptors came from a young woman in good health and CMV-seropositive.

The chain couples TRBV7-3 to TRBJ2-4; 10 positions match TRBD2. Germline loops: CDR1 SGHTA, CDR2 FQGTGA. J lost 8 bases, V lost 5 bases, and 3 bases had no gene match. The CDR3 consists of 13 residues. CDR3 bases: TGTGCCAGCAGCCCAACTAGCGGGGACATTCAGTACTTC. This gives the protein CASSPTSGDIQYF.

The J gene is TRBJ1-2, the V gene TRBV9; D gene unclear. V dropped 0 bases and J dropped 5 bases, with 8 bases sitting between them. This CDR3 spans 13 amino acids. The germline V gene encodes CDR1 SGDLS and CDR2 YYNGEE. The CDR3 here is CASSVGGEYGYTF. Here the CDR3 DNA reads TGTGCCAGCAGCGTAGGAGGAGAGTATGGCTACACCTTC.

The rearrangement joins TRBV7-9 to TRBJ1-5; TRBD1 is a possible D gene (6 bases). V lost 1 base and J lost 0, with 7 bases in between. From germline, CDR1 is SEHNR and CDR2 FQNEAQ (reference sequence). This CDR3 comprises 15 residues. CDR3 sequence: CASSLGTASNQPQHF. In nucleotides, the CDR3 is TGTGCCAGCAGCTTAGGGACAGCTAGCAATCAGCCCCAGCATTTT. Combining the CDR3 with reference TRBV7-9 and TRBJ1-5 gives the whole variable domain DTGVSQNPRHKITKRGQNVTFRCDPISEHNRLYWYRQTLGQGPEFLTYFQNEAQLEKSRLLSDRFSAERPKGSFSTLEIQRTEQGDSAMYLCASSLGTASNQPQHFGDGTRLSIL.